These 18 T cell receptor beta chains originate from one sample sequenced in a study of long-term antiretroviral therapy in people with HIV (dated by TCRdb to 2021 to 2024). The immunoSEQ hsTCRB v3.0 assay was used at survey level resolution to sequence the TRB variable region. TCRdb carries this immuneACCESS record with in-frame sequences only. Its versions omit some clonotypes, under half of them owing to an unresolved V gene in the studies checked, with the rest unexplained. Here the sample has some 28,000 clones; 70% to 90% occur a single time. The top ten constitute over 3.5% of the sample. This material consisted of unsorted PBMCs, taken 0.5 years after starting antiretroviral therapy. The receptors derive from a woman under 30 with HIV.

The chain uses TRBV20-1 and TRBJ2-3; D uncertain. Between the trimmed V and J ends, which lost 7 bases and 4 bases, there was a span of 3 bases. Germline V lookup: CDR1 DFQATT, CDR2 SNEGSKA (reference sequence). The CDR3 sequence is 9 residues long. The CDR3 is CSDADTQYF. DNA for the CDR3: TGCAGTGATGCAGATACGCAGTATTTT.

Only a few counts were recorded for this clone. The rearrangement joins TRBV28 to TRBJ2-7; possibly TRBD2 for D (5 bases). Germline V gene sequence: CDR1 MDHEN, CDR2 SYDVKM. The V end was cut by 5 bases, the J end by 3 bases, with 17 bases between. The CDR3 covers 15 residues. CDR3 nucleotides: TGTGCCAGCAGTAGCTATGAAACCGGGGACTACGAGCAGTACTTC. Protein: CASSSYETGDYEQYF.

J is TRBJ2-1 and V is TRBV27, with 7 bases identical to TRBD2. Germline V gene sequence: CDR1 MNHEY, CDR2 SMNVEV (reference sequence). Germline trimming cut 10 bases from V and 9 bases from J; bases unmatched to any gene: 12. The CDR3 extends over 13 amino acids. The CDR3 region is CATQGEGWTEQFF. The CDR3 nucleotides read TGTGCCACCCAAGGGGAGGGATGGACTGAGCAGTTCTTC.

This chain connects TRBV6-4 to TRBJ2-3; 10 bases are shared with TRBD1. V gave up 2 bases and J gave up 2 bases; unmatched junction bases: 1. The length of the CDR3 is 15 residues. Per the germline V gene, CDR1 is MRHNA and CDR2 is SNTAGT. Here the CDR3 DNA reads TGTGCCAGCAGTGACGGGACAGGGGCCACAGATACGCAGTATTTT. This codes for CASSDGTGATDTQYF.

The rearrangement uses TRBV27 and TRBJ1-1, with D possibly matching TRBD1 (5 bases). This CDR3 has 17 amino acids. CDR1 and CDR2 from the germline V gene are MNHEY and SMNVEV (reference sequence). V was trimmed by 4 bases and J by 0 bases, leaving 18 bases between them. The CDR3: CASSSRWDRPMNTEAFF. The CDR3 DNA reads TGTGCCAGCAGTTCACGATGGGACCGTCCGATGAACACTGAAGCTTTCTTT.

The chain employs TRBV5-1 and TRBJ1-1; TRBD1 is a possible D gene (5 bases). Germline lookup yields CDR1 SGHRS and CDR2 YFSETQ. Trimming left V 4 bases short and J 1 base short, with 14 bases between. The CDR3 contains 15 residues. The CDR3: CASSPPRGGNTEAFF. CDR3 DNA: TGCGCCAGCAGCCCCCCCCGGGGCGGGAACACTGAAGCTTTCTTT.

The chain is built from TRBV7-3 and TRBJ2-2; the match to TRBD2 covers 7 bases. This CDR3 contains 16 residues. The germline V gene has CDR1 SGHTA and CDR2 FQGTGA. The V gene end was trimmed by 5 bases and the J gene end by 6 bases; junction bases not matched to a gene: 12. DNA for the CDR3: TGTGCCAGCAGCAAGACCATAGCGGGTTCGGCCGGGGAGCTGTTTTTT. This encodes CASSKTIAGSAGELFF.

The chain combines TRBV29-1 with TRBJ2-7; TRBD1 agrees at 9 bases. V shed 8 bases, J shed 6 bases, and the junction held 11 bases outside the gene matches. CDR3 length equals 13 residues. Per germline, CDR1 SQVTM and CDR2 ANQGSEA. For the CDR3, the DNA is TGCAGCTCCCGAGGGGACAGGGAAAGCGAGCAGTACTTC. It translates to CSSRGDRESEQYF.

The rearrangement links TRBV19 to TRBJ2-2, with 8 bases that match TRBD2. Germline CDR1 reads LNHDA; CDR2 reads SQIVND (reference sequence). Germline trimming cut 5 bases from V and 5 bases from J; bases unmatched to any gene: 4. The CDR3 consists of 14 residues. CDR3 residues: CASSPGGQTGELFF. As DNA, the CDR3 is TGTGCCAGTAGTCCGGGGGGGCAAACCGGGGAGCTGTTTTTT.

This clone has only one observation. The chain links TRBV10-3 to TRBJ1-4, with D unclear. Trimming pared 7 bases from V and 3 bases from J, leaving 12 bases between. Germline V gene sequence: CDR1 ENHRY, CDR2 SYGVKD. CDR3 length: 14 residues. The CDR3 is CAIIRREANEKLFF. The CDR3, as DNA: TGTGCCATCATCCGCCGGGAGGCTAATGAAAAACTGTTTTTT.

The chain combines TRBV5-1 with TRBJ2-7, with 7 bases fitting TRBD2. Trimming removed 6 bases from V and 5 bases from J; junction bases left unmatched: 11. The CDR3 is made up of 14 amino acids. Per germline, CDR1 SGHRS and CDR2 YFSETQ. This CDR3 is CASKRDASGNEQYF. CDR3 coding DNA: TGCGCCAGCAAAAGGGACGCTAGCGGCAACGAGCAGTACTTC.

The rearrangement joins TRBV4-3 to TRBJ2-4; tentatively, D is TRBD1 or TRBD2 (5 bases each). CDR1 is LGHNA, CDR2 YSLEER, per germline. Deletions cut 1 base from V and 6 bases from J, with 19 bases between. There are 17 residues in the CDR3. DNA for the CDR3: TGCGCCAGCAGCCAAGTAGGGGCCGGGCAGAGGGTAAACATTCAGTACTTC. This encodes CASSQVGAGQRVNIQYF.

The chain carries TRBV7-2 and TRBJ2-3, with no clear D. Trimming left V 0 bases short and J 10 bases short, with 5 bases between. The CDR3 length is 11 residues. From germline, CDR1 is SGHTA and CDR2 FQGNSA. CDR3 DNA: TGTGCCAGCAGCTTAGCGAACCCGCAGTATTTT. It specifies CASSLANPQYF.

This chain connects TRBV19 to TRBJ1-2; no clear D. The CDR3 sequence is 14 residues long. The germline V gene has CDR1 LNHDA and CDR2 SQIVND (reference sequence). The V end was cut by 5 bases, the J end by 7 bases, with 17 bases between. For the CDR3, the DNA is TGTGCCAGTAGTGACTTGGGAGTCCCCAGTGGCTACACCTTC. Translation gives CASSDLGVPSGYTF.

The chain couples TRBV6-1 to TRBJ1-2; D gene uncertain. Germline CDR1 MNHNS, CDR2 SASEGT. The V end lost 3 bases, the J end lost 5 bases, and 7 bases lay between the germline ends. This CDR3 comprises 12 residues. The CDR3 spells CASSDQAYGYTF. CDR3 nucleotides: TGTGCCAGCAGTGATCAAGCGTATGGCTACACCTTC.

This clone is judged medium-sized (0.01 to 0.1%). This rearrangement joins TRBV28 to TRBJ2-7; 9 bases are a match to TRBD2. J lost 2 bases, V lost 5 bases, and 13 bases had no gene match. The germline V gene has CDR1 MDHEN and CDR2 SYDVKM. CDR3 size: 17 residues. The DNA for the CDR3 is TGTGCCAGCAGTCCAACTCCGGGACTAGCAAAGCCCTACGAGCAGTACTTC. The encoded protein is CASSPTPGLAKPYEQYF.

The rearrangement joins TRBV9 to TRBJ2-7; 11 nucleotides line up with TRBD2. V shed 3 bases, J shed 3 bases, and the junction held 8 bases outside the gene matches. The CDR3 sequence is 16 residues long. CDR1 and CDR2 (germline): SGDLS, YYNGEE. The CDR3 DNA is TGTGCCAGCAGCGCCGATGAAGGGACTAGCGGCTACGAGCAGTACTTC. Translating gives CASSADEGTSGYEQYF.

The chain carries TRBV27 and TRBJ2-7; 11 nucleotides agree with TRBD2. The CDR3 is 15 amino acids. The V and J ends lost 3 bases and 2 bases, in that order; junction bases with no gene match: 3. Germline CDR1 and CDR2: MNHEY and SMNVEV (reference sequence). CDR3 amino acids: CASSLTSGTTYEQYF. The DNA of the CDR3 is TGTGCCAGCAGTTTGACTAGCGGGACAACCTACGAGCAGTACTTC.